This T cell receptor (beta chain) originates from a study of blood T cell repertoires in COVID-19. CDR1 and CDR2 (germline): PRHDT, FYEKMQ (reference sequence). Trimming took 5 bases from V and 4 from J; bases not matched to a gene: 5. CDR3 size: 17 residues. The age range of participants was about 18 to 89 years, with residence in under 25 US areas. Clinical history reported by participants formed the basis on which cohorts were assigned. Recovery among Cohort 3 donors was established by two negative PCRs, clearance, or symptom resolution. Per the original data handling: Nucleated cell number was recorded as an estimate derived from reference gene primer amplification. Clones were sequenced by immunoSEQ multiplex PCR, and TCRdb holds only the in-frame ones, with some missing. That table furnishes V, J and clone size, whereas the DNA furnished D and trimming. The data contain about 150,000 clones, around four fifths of them seen just once; the ten biggest clones take up roughly 6.2%.

The sequencing sample was made of PBMCs or T cells enriched from blood (not recorded which). The V and J genes are TRBV13 and TRBJ2-2; 15 nucleotides line up with TRBD2. The sequence came from a woman in her thirties or forties who had recovered from COVID-19. The CDR3 is CASSLGLAGGSTGELFF. CDR3 coding DNA: TGTGCCAGCAGCCTGGGACTAGCGGGGGGTAGCACCGGGGAGCTGTTTTTT.